Listed below are T cell receptor beta chains from one sample, sequenced in a study of response to subunit inactivated influenza vaccine. TCRdb redid the calling of the RT-PCR reads with MiXCR, one entry per CDR3 protein. The repertoire has about 300,000 distinct CDR3 sequences, 20% to 25% of them found once; the top ten carry 10%. The sequencing used PBMCs from blood, collected about 20 months after vaccination. The receptors stem from a man between 50 and 75 years old who received an inactivated influenza vaccine. CDR3s include the opening cysteine and the closing phenylalanine or tryptophan. The D gene is left open where the match is weak. Expanded clones are given a class, and other clones once, few, many or no size at all.

NA	TRBV20-1	many	TRBJ2-7	CSARDYHAYEQYF	TGCAGTGCTAGAGATTACCACGCATACGAGCAGTACTTC
TRBD1	TRBV4-3	NA	TRBJ1-6	CASSQETGGTSPLHF	TGCGCCAGCAGCCAGGAAACAGGGGGCACTTCACCCCTCCACTTT
NA	TRBV12-3/TRBV12-4	many	TRBJ1-3	CASSLARGGLSGNTIYF	TGTGCCAGCAGTTTAGCGCGGGGGGGTTTATCTGGAAACACCATATATTTT
TRBD1	TRBV11-2	NA	TRBJ2-5	CASSYRDRVKTQYF	TGTGCCAGCAGCTACCGGGACAGAGTTAAGACCCAGTACTTC
NA	TRBV20-1	few	TRBJ1-2	CSARLGSIKYYGYTF	TGCAGTGCTAGATTGGGCAGCATTAAATACTATGGCTACACCTTC
NA	TRBV5-1	NA	TRBJ1-1	CASRSRNTEAFF	TGCGCCAGCAGGAGCCGGAACACTGAAGCTTTCTTT
NA	TRBV28	few	TRBJ1-2	CASSLTRAGYGYTF	TGTGCCAGCAGTCTTACTAGGGCTGGTTATGGCTACACCTTC
TRBD2	TRBV12-3/TRBV12-4	few	TRBJ2-7	CASRPGGDEQYF	TGTGCCAGCAGACCGGGGGGAGACGAGCAGTACTTC
NA	TRBV20-1	NA	TRBJ2-3	CSAWKNTDAQYF	TGCAGTGCTTGGAAAAACACAGATGCGCAGTATTTT
TRBD2	TRBV6-2/TRBV6-3	NA	TRBJ2-7	CASSPTIGLAGGFSHYEQYF	TGTGCCAGCAGTCCAACTATCGGACTAGCGGGAGGGTTTTCGCACTACGAGCAGTACTTC
NA	TRBV6-2/TRBV6-3	NA	TRBJ1-1	CASSYDAGTVNTEAFF	TGTGCCAGCAGTTACGACGCCGGGACGGTGAACACTGAAGCTTTCTTT
NA	TRBV28	NA	TRBJ1-6	CASSTHTAAGSTALHF	TGTGCCAGCAGTACCCACACCGCGGCAGGGTCCACGGCCCTCCACTTT
TRBD2	TRBV5-5	few	TRBJ2-2	CASSTSGGADTGELFF	TGTGCCAGCAGCACAAGCGGGGGGGCAGACACCGGGGAGCTGTTTTTT
TRBD1	TRBV5-1	NA	TRBJ1-2	CASSDRVGYGDTF	TGCGCCAGCAGCGACAGGGTTGGCTATGGCGACACCTTC
TRBD1	TRBV19	few	TRBJ1-5	CASRRDRANQPQHF	TGTGCCAGTAGAAGGGACAGGGCAAATCAGCCCCAGCATTTT
NA	TRBV6-8	few	TRBJ1-2	CASSYRRPGYGYTF	TGTGCCAGCAGTTACAGGAGACCAGGCTATGGCTACACCTTC
NA	TRBV3-1	NA	TRBJ2-3	CASSQEGLSTSTDTQYF	TGTGCCAGCAGCCAAGAGGGACTTTCAACCTCCACAGATACGCAGTATTTT
TRBD1	TRBV12-3/TRBV12-4	NA	TRBJ1-3	CASSTGQGADTIYF	TGTGCCAGCAGTACGGGACAGGGGGCGGACACCATATATTTT
NA	TRBV24-1	NA	TRBJ2-1	CATSERGSIYNEQFF	TGTGCCACCAGTGAACGGGGGAGCATCTACAATGAGCAGTTCTTC
TRBD2	TRBV6-5	NA	TRBJ2-6	CASSSPGGKSSGANVLTF	TGTGCCAGCAGTTCGCCGGGGGGGAAGAGCTCTGGGGCCAACGTCCTGACTTTC
NA	TRBV7-2	many	TRBJ2-6	CASSSGTSANVLTF	TGTGCCAGCAGCTCCGGGACGTCGGCCAACGTCCTGACTTTC
TRBD1	TRBV28	many	TRBJ1-1	CASSPHHQGAPTEAFF	TGTGCCAGCAGTCCCCATCACCAGGGGGCGCCGACTGAAGCTTTCTTT
TRBD2	TRBV20-1	few	TRBJ2-3	CSARDGSGSGNTQYF	TGCAGTGCTAGAGATGGAAGCGGGAGTGGGAATACGCAGTATTTT
NA	TRBV20-1	many	TRBJ1-5	CSARDVGRNQPQHF	TGCAGTGCTAGAGATGTGGGACGTAATCAGCCCCAGCATTTT
NA	TRBV10-1	few	TRBJ1-1	CASREDFFTEAFF	TGCGCCAGCAGGGAGGATTTCTTCACTGAAGCTTTCTTT
NA	TRBV7-9	few	TRBJ2-3	CASSKGEDTQYF	TGTGCCAGCAGCAAGGGTGAAGATACGCAGTATTTT
NA	TRBV20-1	NA	TRBJ2-7	CSARIPSLYEQYF	TGCAGTGCTAGGATACCTAGCCTTTACGAGCAGTACTTC
NA	TRBV20-1	NA	TRBJ2-3	CSAPPAGTTDTQYF	TGCAGTGCCCCCCCGGCGGGAACCACAGATACGCAGTATTTT
NA	TRBV12-3/TRBV12-4	NA	TRBJ2-3	CASSYHKGGTDTQYF	TGTGCCAGCAGTTACCACAAGGGGGGCACAGATACGCAGTATTTT
NA	TRBV5-1	NA	TRBJ1-1	CASSWGGGDGTEAFF	TGCGCCAGCAGCTGGGGGGGCGGGGACGGTACTGAAGCTTTCTTT
NA	TRBV6-1	few	TRBJ1-1	CASSVLTEAFF	TGTGCCAGCAGTGTATTAACTGAAGCTTTCTTT
NA	TRBV4-2	few	TRBJ2-2	CASSQETGLSTGELFF	TGTGCCAGCAGCCAAGAGACAGGTCTAAGCACCGGGGAGCTGTTTTTT
TRBD1	TRBV15	few	TRBJ1-2	CATSPAWTGLDYGYTF	TGTGCCACCAGCCCTGCGTGGACAGGCCTGGACTATGGCTACACCTTC